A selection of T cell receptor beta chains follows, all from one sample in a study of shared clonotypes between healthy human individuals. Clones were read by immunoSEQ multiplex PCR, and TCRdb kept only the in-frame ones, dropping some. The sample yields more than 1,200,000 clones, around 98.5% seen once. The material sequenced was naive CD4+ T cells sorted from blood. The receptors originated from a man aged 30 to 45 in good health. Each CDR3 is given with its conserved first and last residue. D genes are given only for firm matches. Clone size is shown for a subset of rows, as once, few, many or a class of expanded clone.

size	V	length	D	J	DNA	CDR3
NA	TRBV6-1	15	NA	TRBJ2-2	TGTGCCAGCACCCGCGGCGGGACAAACACCGGGGAGCTGTTTTTT	CASTRGGTNTGELFF
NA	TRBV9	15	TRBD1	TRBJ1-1	TGTGCCAGCAGCGTAGCCCAGGGGGGGTTGGCTGAAGCTTTCTTT	CASSVAQGGLAEAFF
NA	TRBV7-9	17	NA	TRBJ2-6	TGTGCCAGCAGCAGCACACTCCAGGGTGATGGGGCCAACGTCCTGACTTTC	CASSSTLQGDGANVLTF
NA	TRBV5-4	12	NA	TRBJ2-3	TGTGCCAGCAGCTCAGAATCAGATACGCAGTATTTT	CASSSESDTQYF
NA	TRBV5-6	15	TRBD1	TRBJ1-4	TGTGCCAGCAGCCAAACGGACAGGGTGGGTGAAAAACTGTTTTTT	CASSQTDRVGEKLFF
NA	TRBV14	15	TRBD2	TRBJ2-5	TGTGCCAGCAGACCTAGCGGGACCAGACAAGAGACCCAGTACTTC	CASRPSGTRQETQYF
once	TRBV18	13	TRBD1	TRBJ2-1	TGTGCCAGCTCATCGGGACAGGGGGATGAGCAGTTCTTC	CASSSGQGDEQFF
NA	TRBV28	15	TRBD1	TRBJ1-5	TGTGCCAGCAGTCCGACAGGGGCCCCTTCAAGGCCCCAGCATTTT	CASSPTGAPSRPQHF
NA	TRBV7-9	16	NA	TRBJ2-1	TGTGCCAGCAGCTATAGTGGTCCAGCCCTCCTCAATGAGCAGTTCTTC	CASSYSGPALLNEQFF
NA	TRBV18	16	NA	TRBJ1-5	TGTGCCAGCTCGCAACTCTCGGGGTTTAGCAATCAGCCCCAGCATTTT	CASSQLSGFSNQPQHF
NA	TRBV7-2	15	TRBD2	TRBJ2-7	TGTGCCAGCAGCGAAAATACTAGCGGGAGGGACGAGCAGTACTTC	CASSENTSGRDEQYF
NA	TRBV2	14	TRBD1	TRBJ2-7	TGTGCCAGCGGGGCGGGACAGGGAAGTTACGAGCAGTACTTC	CASGAGQGSYEQYF
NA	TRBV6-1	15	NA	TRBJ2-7	TGTGCCAGCAGTGAAGGCCGGACAGCTACCTACGAGCAGTACTTC	CASSEGRTATYEQYF
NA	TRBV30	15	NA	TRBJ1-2	TGTGCCTGGAGTGTAGCGCGAGGGGGTAACTATGGCTACACCTTC	CAWSVARGGNYGYTF
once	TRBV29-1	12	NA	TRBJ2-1	TGCAGCGTTGACGCAGCGTACAATGAGCAGTTCTTC	CSVDAAYNEQFF
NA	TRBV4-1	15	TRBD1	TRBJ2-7	TGCGCCAGCAGCCCTCGACAGGGAAGCTCCTACGAGCAGTACTTC	CASSPRQGSSYEQYF
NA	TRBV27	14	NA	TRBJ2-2	TGTGCCAGCAGGTTTCTAGGGGAGAGCGGGGAGCTGTTTTTT	CASRFLGESGELFF
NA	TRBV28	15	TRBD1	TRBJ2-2	TGTGCCAGCAGTTACAGGGGGTGGAACACCGGGGAGCTGTTTTTT	CASSYRGWNTGELFF
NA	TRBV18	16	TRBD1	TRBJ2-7	TGTGCCAGCTCACTCTTACCGGGACAGGGGTCCTACGAGCAGTACTTC	CASSLLPGQGSYEQYF
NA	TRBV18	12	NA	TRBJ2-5	TGTGCCAGCTCACCAGGTTTGGAGACCCAGTACTTC	CASSPGLETQYF
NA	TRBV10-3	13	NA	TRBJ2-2	TGTGCCATCCGAAAGCTAGTCACCGGGGAGCTGTTTTTT	CAIRKLVTGELFF
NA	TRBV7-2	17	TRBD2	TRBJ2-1	TGTGCCAGCAGCTTAGGCGGGAGGGCCCTCAAGTGGAATGAGCAGTTCTTC	CASSLGGRALKWNEQFF
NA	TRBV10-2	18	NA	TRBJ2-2	TGCGCCAGCAGCCTCCGGGACCCGGTCGCAGCGAACACCGGGGAGCTGTTTTTT	CASSLRDPVAANTGELFF
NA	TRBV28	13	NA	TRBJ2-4	TGTGCCAGCAGGTCACGGGCAGGAGACATTCAGTACTTC	CASRSRAGDIQYF
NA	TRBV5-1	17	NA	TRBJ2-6	TGCGCCAGCAGCTCCTCTGCACCTGCCTCTGGGGCCAACGTCCTGACTTTC	CASSSSAPASGANVLTF
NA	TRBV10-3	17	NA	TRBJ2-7	TGTGCCATCAGCCAACGGCGTGATCGAGCAGGCGCCTACGAGCAGTACTTC	CAISQRRDRAGAYEQYF
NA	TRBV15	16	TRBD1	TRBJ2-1	TGTGCCACCAGCAGAGATCTCCAGGGGGCCTACAATGAGCAGTTCTTC	CATSRDLQGAYNEQFF
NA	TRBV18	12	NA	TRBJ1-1	TGTGCCAGCTCACCATCGGGGGGCGAAGCTTTCTTT	CASSPSGGEAFF
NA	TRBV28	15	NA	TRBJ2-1	TGTGCCAGCAGTTCATCAGGACTCTCCTACAATGAGCAGTTCTTC	CASSSSGLSYNEQFF
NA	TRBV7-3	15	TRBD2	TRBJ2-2	TGTGCCAGCAGCCCGGGACTAGGTGGCTCCGGGGAGCTGTTTTTT	CASSPGLGGSGELFF
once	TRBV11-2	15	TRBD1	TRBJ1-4	TGTGCCAGCAGCAAGACGGGACAGGAGAATGAAAAACTGTTTTTT	CASSKTGQENEKLFF
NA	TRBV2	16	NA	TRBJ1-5	TGTGCCAGCAGTGATTCGGGGGGAGAATACAATCAGCCCCAGCATTTT	CASSDSGGEYNQPQHF
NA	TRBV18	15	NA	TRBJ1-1	TGTGCCAGCTCACCAAAGGGAGGGGGGGACACTGAAGCTTTCTTT	CASSPKGGGDTEAFF
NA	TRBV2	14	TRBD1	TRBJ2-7	TGTGCCAGCAGTGGGGGGACAGGGGGCTACGAGCAGTACTTC	CASSGGTGGYEQYF
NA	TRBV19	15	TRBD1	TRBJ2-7	TGTGCCAGTAGTATGACCGGGACAGAATACTACGAGCAGTACTTC	CASSMTGTEYYEQYF
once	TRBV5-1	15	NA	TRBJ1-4	TGCGCCAGCAGCTTGGGGGCAGCCTCTAATGAAAAACTGTTTTTT	CASSLGAASNEKLFF
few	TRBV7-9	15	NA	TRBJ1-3	TGTGCCAGCAGCACCAAGATTCGGTTCGGAAACACCATATATTTT	CASSTKIRFGNTIYF
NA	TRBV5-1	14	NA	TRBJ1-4	TGCGCCAGCAGCTTGGGGACAGCTGGTGAAAAACTGTTTTTT	CASSLGTAGEKLFF
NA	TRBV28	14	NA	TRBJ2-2	TGTGCCAGCTCACTAGCAACGAACACCGGGGAGCTGTTTTTT	CASSLATNTGELFF
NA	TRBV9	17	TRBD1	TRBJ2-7	TGTGCCAGCAGCGGAAACTCCCCGGGACAGGGGGCCTACGAGCAGTACTTC	CASSGNSPGQGAYEQYF
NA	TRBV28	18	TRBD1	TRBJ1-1	TGTGCCAGCAGTTCATTGTCTTCTTGGGACAGGCCGAACACTGAAGCTTTCTTT	CASSSLSSWDRPNTEAFF
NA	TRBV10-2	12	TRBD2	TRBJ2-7	TGCGCCAGCACCAGCGGGGCCTACGAGCAGTACTTC	CASTSGAYEQYF
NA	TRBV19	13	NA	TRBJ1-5	TGTGCCAGTACTCCCCGTTCCAATCAGCCCCAGCATTTT	CASTPRSNQPQHF
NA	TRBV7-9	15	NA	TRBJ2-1	TGTGCCAGCAGCAGCCCGGACCGGGGGGCCAATGAGCAGTTCTTC	CASSSPDRGANEQFF
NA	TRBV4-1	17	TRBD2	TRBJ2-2	TGCGCCAGCAGCCAACCAAGCGGGAGGGCCCTCGGCGGGGAGCTGTTTTTT	CASSQPSGRALGGELFF